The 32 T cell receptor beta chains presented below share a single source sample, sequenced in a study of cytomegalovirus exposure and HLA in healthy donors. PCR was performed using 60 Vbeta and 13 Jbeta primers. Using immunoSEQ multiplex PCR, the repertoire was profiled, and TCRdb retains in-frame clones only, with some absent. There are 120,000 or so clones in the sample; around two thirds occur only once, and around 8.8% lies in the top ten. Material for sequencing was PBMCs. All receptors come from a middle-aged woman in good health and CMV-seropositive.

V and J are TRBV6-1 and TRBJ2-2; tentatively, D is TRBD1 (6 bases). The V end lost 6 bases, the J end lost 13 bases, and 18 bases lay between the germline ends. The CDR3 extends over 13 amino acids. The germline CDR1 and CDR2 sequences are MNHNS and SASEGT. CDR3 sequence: CASRDRNTWRLFF. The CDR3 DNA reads TGTGCCAGCAGAGACAGGAATACATGGCGGCTGTTTTTT.

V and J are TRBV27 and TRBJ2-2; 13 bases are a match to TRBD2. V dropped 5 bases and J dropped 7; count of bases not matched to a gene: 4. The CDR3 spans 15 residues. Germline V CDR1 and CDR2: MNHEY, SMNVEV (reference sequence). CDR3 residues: CASSPGLAGVGELFF. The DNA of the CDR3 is TGTGCCAGCAGTCCCGGACTAGCGGGAGTCGGGGAGCTGTTTTTT.

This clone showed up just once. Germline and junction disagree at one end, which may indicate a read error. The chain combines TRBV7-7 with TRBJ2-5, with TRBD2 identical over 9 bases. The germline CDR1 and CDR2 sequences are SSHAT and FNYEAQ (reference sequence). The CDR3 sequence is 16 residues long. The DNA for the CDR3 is TGTGCTAGCAGCTTAGACGCGGGGGGGGCCAGAGAGACCCAGTACTTC. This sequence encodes CASSLDAGGARETQYF. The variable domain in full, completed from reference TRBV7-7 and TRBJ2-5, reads GAGVSQSPRYKVTKRGQDVTLRCDPISSHATLYWYQQALGQGPEFLTYFNYEAQPDKSGLPSDRFSAERPEGSISTLTIQRTEQRDSAMYRCASSLDAGGARETQYFGPGTRLLVL.

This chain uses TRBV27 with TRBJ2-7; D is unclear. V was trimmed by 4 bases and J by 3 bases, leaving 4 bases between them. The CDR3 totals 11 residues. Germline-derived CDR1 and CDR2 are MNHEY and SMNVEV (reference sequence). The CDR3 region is CASSSGYEQYF. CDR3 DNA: TGTGCCAGCAGTTCCGGCTACGAGCAGTACTTC.

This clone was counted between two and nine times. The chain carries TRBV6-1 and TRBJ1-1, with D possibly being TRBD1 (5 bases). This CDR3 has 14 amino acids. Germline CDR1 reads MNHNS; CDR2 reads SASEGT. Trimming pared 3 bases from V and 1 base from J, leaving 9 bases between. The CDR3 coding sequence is TGTGCCAGCAGTGACAGGGAAACGAACACTGAAGCTTTCTTT. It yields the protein CASSDRETNTEAFF.

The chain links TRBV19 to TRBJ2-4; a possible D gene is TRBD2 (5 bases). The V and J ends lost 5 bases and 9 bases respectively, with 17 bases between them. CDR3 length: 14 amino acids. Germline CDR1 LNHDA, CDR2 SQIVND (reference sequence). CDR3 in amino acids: CASSLRPDSAIQYF. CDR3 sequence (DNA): TGTGCCAGTAGTCTCAGACCGGACTCGGCCATTCAGTACTTC.

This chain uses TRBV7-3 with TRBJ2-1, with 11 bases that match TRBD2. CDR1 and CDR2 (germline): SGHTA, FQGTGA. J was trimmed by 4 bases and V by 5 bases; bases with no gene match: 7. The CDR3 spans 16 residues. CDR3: CASSASGTSGYNEQFF. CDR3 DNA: TGTGCCAGCAGCGCCTCCGGGACTAGCGGTTACAATGAGCAGTTCTTC.

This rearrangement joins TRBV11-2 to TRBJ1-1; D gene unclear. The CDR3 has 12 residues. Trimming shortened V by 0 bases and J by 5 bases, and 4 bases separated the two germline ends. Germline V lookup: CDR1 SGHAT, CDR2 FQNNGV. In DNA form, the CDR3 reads TGTGCCAGCAGCTTAGACGGTACTGAAGCTTTCTTT. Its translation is CASSLDGTEAFF.

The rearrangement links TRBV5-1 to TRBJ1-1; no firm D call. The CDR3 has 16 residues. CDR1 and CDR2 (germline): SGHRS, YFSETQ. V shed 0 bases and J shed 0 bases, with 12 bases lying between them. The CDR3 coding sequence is TGCGCCAGCAGCTTGGCCCGCGGAATCGTGAACACTGAAGCTTTCTTT. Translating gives CASSLARGIVNTEAFF.

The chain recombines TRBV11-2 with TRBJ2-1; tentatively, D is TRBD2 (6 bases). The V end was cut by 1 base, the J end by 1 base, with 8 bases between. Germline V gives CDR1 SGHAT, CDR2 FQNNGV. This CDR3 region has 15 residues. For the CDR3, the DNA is TGTGCCAGCAGCTTAGGTGGGGGGTCCTACAATGAGCAGTTCTTC. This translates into CASSLGGGSYNEQFF.

CDR3 DNA: TGCGCCAGCAGCCAAGAGGTTGGAGCGGGAGGGGCCCCCTCCTACGAGCAGTACTTC. Amino acid sequence: CASSQEVGAGGAPSYEQYF. The V call is TRBV4-1, the J call TRBJ2-7, with 10 bases fitting TRBD2. V shed 0 bases, J shed 0 bases, and the junction held 11 bases outside the gene matches. The CDR3 extends over 19 amino acids. The germline gives CDR1 MGHRA, CDR2 YSYEKL.

The CDR3 here is CASSPSRGVEEKLFF. Written as DNA, the CDR3 is TGCGCCAGCAGCCCAAGTCGGGGGGTAGAAGAAAAACTGTTTTTT. This rearrangement joins TRBV5-1 to TRBJ1-4, with D perhaps matching TRBD1 (5 bases). The CDR3 is made up of 15 amino acids. Trimming pared 4 bases from V and 8 bases from J, leaving 18 bases between. From germline, CDR1 is SGHRS and CDR2 YFSETQ.

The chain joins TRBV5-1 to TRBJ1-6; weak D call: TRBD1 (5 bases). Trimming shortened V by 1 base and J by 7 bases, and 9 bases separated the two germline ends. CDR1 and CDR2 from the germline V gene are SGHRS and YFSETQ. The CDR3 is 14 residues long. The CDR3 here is CASSLMGGNSPLHF. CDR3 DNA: TGCGCCAGCAGCTTGATGGGGGGGAATTCACCCCTCCACTTT.

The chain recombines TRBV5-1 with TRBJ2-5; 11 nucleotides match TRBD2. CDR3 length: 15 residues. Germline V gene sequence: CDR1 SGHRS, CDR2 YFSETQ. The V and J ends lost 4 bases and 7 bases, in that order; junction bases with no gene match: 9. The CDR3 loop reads CASSPGLAEEGTQYF. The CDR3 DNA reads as TGCGCCAGCAGCCCGGGACTAGCGGAGGAAGGGACCCAGTACTTC. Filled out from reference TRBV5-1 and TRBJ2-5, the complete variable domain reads KAGVTQTPRYLIKTRGQQVTLSCSPISGHRSVSWYQQTPGQGLQFLFEYFSETQRNKGNFPGRFSGRQFSNSRSEMNVSTLELGDSALYLCASSPGLAEEGTQYFGPGTRLLVL.

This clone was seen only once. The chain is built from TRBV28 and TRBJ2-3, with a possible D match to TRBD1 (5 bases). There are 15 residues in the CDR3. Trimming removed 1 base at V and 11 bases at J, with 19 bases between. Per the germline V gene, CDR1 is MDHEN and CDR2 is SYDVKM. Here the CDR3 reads CASSLSGSRSQGQYF. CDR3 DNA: TGTGCCAGCAGTTTATCCGGAAGTCGAAGTCAGGGGCAGTATTTT.

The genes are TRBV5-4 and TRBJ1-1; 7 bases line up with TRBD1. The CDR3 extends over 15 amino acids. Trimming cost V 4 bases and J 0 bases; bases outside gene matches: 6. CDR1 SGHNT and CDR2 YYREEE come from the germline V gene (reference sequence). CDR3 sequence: CASSQQGRVNTEAFF. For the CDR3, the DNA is TGTGCCAGCAGCCAACAGGGGCGAGTGAACACTGAAGCTTTCTTT.

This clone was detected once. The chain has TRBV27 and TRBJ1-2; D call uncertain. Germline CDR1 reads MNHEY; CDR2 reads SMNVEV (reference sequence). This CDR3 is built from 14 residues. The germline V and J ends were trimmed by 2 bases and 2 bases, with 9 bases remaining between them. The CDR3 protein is CASSLTHLNYGYTF. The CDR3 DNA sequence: TGTGCCAGCAGTTTAACCCACCTAAACTATGGCTACACCTTC.

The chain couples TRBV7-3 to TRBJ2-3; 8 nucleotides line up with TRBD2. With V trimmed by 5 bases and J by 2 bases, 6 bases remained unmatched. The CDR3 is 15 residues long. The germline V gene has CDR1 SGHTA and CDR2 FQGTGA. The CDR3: CASSPRGGLTDTQYF. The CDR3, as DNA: TGTGCCAGCAGCCCCCGGGGGGGCCTCACAGATACGCAGTATTTT.

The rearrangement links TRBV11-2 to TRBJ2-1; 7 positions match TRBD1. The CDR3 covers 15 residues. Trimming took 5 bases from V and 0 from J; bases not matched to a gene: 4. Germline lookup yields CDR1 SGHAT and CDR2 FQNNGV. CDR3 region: CASSRDRSSYNEQFF. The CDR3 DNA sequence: TGTGCCAGCAGCCGGGACAGAAGCTCCTACAATGAGCAGTTCTTC.

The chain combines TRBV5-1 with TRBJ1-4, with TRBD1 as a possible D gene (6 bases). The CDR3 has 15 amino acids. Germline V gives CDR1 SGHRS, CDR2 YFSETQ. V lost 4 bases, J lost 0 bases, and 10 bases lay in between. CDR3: CASSPTGATNEKLFF. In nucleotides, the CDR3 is TGCGCCAGCAGCCCGACAGGCGCAACTAATGAAAAACTGTTTTTT.

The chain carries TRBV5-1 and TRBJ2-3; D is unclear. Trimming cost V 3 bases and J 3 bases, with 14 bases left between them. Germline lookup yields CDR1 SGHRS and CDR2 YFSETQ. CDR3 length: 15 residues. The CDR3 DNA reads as TGCGCCAGCAGCTCCTCTGGATGGGCAACAGATACGCAGTATTTT. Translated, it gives CASSSSGWATDTQYF.

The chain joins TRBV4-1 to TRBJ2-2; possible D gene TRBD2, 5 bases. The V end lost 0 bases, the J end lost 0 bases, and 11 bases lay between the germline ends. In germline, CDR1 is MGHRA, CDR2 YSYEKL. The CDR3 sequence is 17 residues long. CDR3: CASSQEAESANTGELFF. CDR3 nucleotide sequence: TGCGCCAGCAGCCAAGAAGCGGAGAGCGCGAACACCGGGGAGCTGTTTTTT.

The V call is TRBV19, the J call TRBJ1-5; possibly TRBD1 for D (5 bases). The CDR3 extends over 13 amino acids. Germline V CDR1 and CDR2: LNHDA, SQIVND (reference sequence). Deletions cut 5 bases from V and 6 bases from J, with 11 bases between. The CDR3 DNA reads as TGTGCCAGTAGTCCAGGGATGGGTCAGCCCCAGCATTTT. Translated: CASSPGMGQPQHF.

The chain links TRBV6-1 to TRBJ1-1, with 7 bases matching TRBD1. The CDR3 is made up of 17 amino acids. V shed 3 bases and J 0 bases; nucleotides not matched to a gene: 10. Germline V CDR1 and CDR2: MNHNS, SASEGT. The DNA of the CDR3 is TGTGCCAGCAGTGATGGGGGGACAGCCTACCTGAACACTGAAGCTTTCTTT. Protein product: CASSDGGTAYLNTEAFF.

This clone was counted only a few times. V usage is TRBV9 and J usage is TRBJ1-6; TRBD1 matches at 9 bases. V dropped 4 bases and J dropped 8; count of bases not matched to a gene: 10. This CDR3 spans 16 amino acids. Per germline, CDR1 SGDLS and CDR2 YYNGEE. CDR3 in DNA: TGTGCCAGCAGCTCCTACAGGGGGCTAGTTGATTCACCCCTCCACTTT. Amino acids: CASSSYRGLVDSPLHF. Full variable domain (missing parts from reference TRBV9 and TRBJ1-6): DSGVTQTPKHLITATGQRVTLRCSPRSGDLSVYWYQQSLDQGLQFLIQYYNGEERAKGNILERFSAQQFPDLHSELNLSSLELGDSALYFCASSSYRGLVDSPLHFGNGTRLTVT.

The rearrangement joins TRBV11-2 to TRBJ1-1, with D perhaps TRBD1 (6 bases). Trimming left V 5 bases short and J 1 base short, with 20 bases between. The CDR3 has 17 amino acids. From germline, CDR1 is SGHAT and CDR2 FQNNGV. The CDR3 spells CASSRGRGGRGNTEAFF. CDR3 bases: TGTGCCAGCAGCCGAGGTCGGGGGGGCCGAGGGAACACTGAAGCTTTCTTT.

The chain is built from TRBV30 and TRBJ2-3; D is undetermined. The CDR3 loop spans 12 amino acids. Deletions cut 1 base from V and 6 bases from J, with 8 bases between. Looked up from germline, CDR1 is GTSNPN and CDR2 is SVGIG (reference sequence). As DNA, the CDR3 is TGTGCCTGGAGTGCCTCCGGGGATACGCAGTATTTT. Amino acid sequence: CAWSASGDTQYF.

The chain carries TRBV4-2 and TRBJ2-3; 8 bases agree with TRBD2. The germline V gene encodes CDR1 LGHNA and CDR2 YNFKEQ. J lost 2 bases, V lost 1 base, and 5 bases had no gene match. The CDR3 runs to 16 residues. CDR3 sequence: CASSQASGSLTDTQYF. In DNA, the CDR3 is TGTGCCAGCAGCCAAGCAAGCGGGAGTCTCACAGATACGCAGTATTTT.

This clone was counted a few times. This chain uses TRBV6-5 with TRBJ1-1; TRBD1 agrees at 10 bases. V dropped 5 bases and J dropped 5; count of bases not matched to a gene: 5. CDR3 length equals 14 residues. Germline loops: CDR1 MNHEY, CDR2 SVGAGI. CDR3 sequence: CASSARTGGTEAFF. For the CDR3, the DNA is TGTGCCAGCAGTGCCCGGACAGGGGGAACTGAAGCTTTCTTT.

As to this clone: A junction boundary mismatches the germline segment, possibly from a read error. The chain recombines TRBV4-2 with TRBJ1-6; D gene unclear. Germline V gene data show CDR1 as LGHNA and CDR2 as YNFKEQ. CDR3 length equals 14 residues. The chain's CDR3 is CASSQVTLGSPPHF. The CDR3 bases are TGTGCCAGCAGCCAAGTGACACTAGGCTCACCCCCCCACTTT.

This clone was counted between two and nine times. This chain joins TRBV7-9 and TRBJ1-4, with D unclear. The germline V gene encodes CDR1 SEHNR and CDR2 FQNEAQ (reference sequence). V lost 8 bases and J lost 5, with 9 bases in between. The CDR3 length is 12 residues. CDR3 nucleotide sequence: TGTGCCAGCTACAGCTCAAATGAAAAACTGTTTTTT. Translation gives CASYSSNEKLFF.

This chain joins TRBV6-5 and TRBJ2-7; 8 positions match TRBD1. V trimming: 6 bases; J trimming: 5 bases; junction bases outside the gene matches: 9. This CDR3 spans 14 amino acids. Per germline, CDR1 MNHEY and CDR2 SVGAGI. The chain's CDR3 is CASRLDRGGHEQYF. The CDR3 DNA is TGTGCCAGCAGACTTGACAGGGGTGGCCACGAGCAGTACTTC.